The rows below give T cell receptor beta chains drawn from one sample of a study of T cell responses to AZD1222 COVID-19 vaccine. Produced via immunoSEQ multiplex PCR; TCRdb's table is partial and in-frame only. The table has over 110,000 clones, 85% to 95% seen once. This specimen consisted of peripheral blood, obtained on day 0 of AZD1222 vaccination. The receptors shown here come from an adult in good health. CDR3s include the opening cysteine and the closing phenylalanine or tryptophan. D genes are given only for firm matches. A row's size may be missing; if present it is once, few, many or a size class.

d_call	clone_size	v_call	j_call	cdr3_nt	cdr3_aa
NA	few	TRBV7-3	TRBJ2-5	TGTGCCAGCAGCCGACAGGTCCAAGAGACCCAGTACTTC	CASSRQVQETQYF
NA	NA	TRBV5-1	TRBJ2-7	TGCGCCAGCAGCCCGGGACCCACGCCCACCCCGAGCTCCTACGAGCAGTACTTC	CASSPGPTPTPSSYEQYF
NA	NA	TRBV20-1	TRBJ2-5	TGCAGTGCAACACCCCAAGAGACCCAGTACTTC	CSATPQETQYF
NA	NA	TRBV1	TRBJ2-5	TGCACCAGCAGCCAAAGCCCGACGGGCACCCAAGAGACCCAGTACTTC	CTSSQSPTGTQETQYF
NA	NA	TRBV21-1	TRBJ2-1	TGTGCCAGCAGCCCCCCTGGGGGCCACAATCAGCAGTTCTTC	CASSPPGGHNQQFF
TRBD1	NA	TRBV14	TRBJ1-2	TGTGCCAGCAGCCAAGCGGGGGACAGAAAGCATGGCTACACCTTC	CASSQAGDRKHGYTF
TRBD1	NA	TRBV7-9	TRBJ2-3	TGTGCCAGCAGCTACACAGGGGGTGGGACAGATACGCAGTATTTT	CASSYTGGGTDTQYF
NA	NA	TRBV7-3	TRBJ1-1	TGTGCCAGCAGGACGGACAGGAACACTGAAGCTTTCTTT	CASRTDRNTEAFF
TRBD2	NA	TRBV6-5	TRBJ2-7	TGTGCCAGCAGTTATAGCGGGGGGCCGACCTACGAGCAGTACTTC	CASSYSGGPTYEQYF
TRBD1	NA	TRBV7-9	TRBJ2-7	TGTGCCAGCAGCCCTTCCCGGACAGGGGTTGGTTACGAGCAGTACTTC	CASSPSRTGVGYEQYF
TRBD1	NA	TRBV10-3	TRBJ1-5	TGTGCCATCAGTCAACAGGGGGATGGCAATCAGCCCCAGCATTTT	CAISQQGDGNQPQHF
NA	NA	TRBV7-9	TRBJ1-1	TGTGCCAGCAGCTGGTCGGACACTGAAGCTTTCTTT	CASSWSDTEAFF
NA	NA	TRBV5-1	TRBJ2-1	TGCGCCAGCAGCTCAGGCAGCAGCTCCTACAATGAGCAGTTCTTC	CASSSGSSSYNEQFF
NA	NA	TRBV6-2/TRBV6-3	TRBJ2-1	TGTGCCAGCAGTTACGCTAATCTCGTGGAGCAGTTCTTC	CASSYANLVEQFF
NA	many	TRBV12-3/TRBV12-4	TRBJ1-6	TGTGCCAGCCTAGGGTACCCGAATTCACCCCTCCACTTT	CASLGYPNSPLHF
NA	once	TRBV6-5	TRBJ1-3	TGTGCCAGCCACGGACTTCAGGGAGACACCATATATTTT	CASHGLQGDTIYF
NA	NA	TRBV11-2	TRBJ1-4	TGTGCCAGCAGCGAGACGGTCACAACTAATGAAAAACTGTTTTTT	CASSETVTTNEKLFF
NA	NA	TRBV12-5	TRBJ1-2	TGTGCTAGTGGTTCGGGGTTTGGGGATGGCTACACCTTC	CASGSGFGDGYTF
NA	NA	TRBV18	TRBJ2-2	TGTGCCAGCTCACCGACCTCGAAAGGGAACACCGGGGAGCTGTTTTTT	CASSPTSKGNTGELFF
NA	NA	TRBV18	TRBJ2-6	TGTGCCAGCTCACTATATACAGGAGGCTCTGGGGCCAACGTCCTGACTTTC	CASSLYTGGSGANVLTF
TRBD2	NA	TRBV19	TRBJ2-5	TGTGCCAGTTCGCGGGAGGCTCAAGAGACCCAGTACTTC	CASSREAQETQYF
NA	NA	TRBV6-1	TRBJ1-1	TGTGCCAGCAGTGGTGCTTTGCAGGGGATGAACACTGAAGCTTTCTTT	CASSGALQGMNTEAFF
NA	once	TRBV5-4	TRBJ1-1	TGTGCCAGCAGCTTTGGGACGTGGACTGAAGCTTTCTTT	CASSFGTWTEAFF
NA	NA	TRBV5-4	TRBJ2-5	TGTGCCAGCAGCTTGTCCACCTTAGGGGAGACCCAGTACTTC	CASSLSTLGETQYF
NA	NA	TRBV7-8	TRBJ1-4	TGTGCCAGCAGCTTCAATACAGGGTTTGAAAAACTGTTTTTT	CASSFNTGFEKLFF
NA	NA	TRBV6-1	TRBJ2-2	TGTGCCAGCAGTGAACGGGACTTTGCGAACACCGGGGAGCTGTTTTTT	CASSERDFANTGELFF
NA	NA	TRBV18	TRBJ1-3	TGTGCCAGCTCACCATTATTCACAGGGATGAGCTCTGGAAACACCATATATTTT	CASSPLFTGMSSGNTIYF
NA	NA	TRBV12-3/TRBV12-4	TRBJ2-3	TGTGCCAGCAGGGACGAGAGCACAGATACGCAGTATTTT	CASRDESTDTQYF
NA	NA	TRBV30	TRBJ2-7	TGTGCCTGGAGTTCCCGGGGTAACGAGCAGTACTTC	CAWSSRGNEQYF
NA	NA	TRBV6-2/TRBV6-3	TRBJ1-6	TGTGCCAGCAGTCATATCAGGGATTCACCCCTCCACTTT	CASSHIRDSPLHF
TRBD1	NA	TRBV7-2	TRBJ1-2	TGTGCCAGCAGCCTCGAGGACAGGGGATTTAACTATGGCTACACCTTC	CASSLEDRGFNYGYTF
NA	NA	TRBV5-1	TRBJ1-1	TGCGCCAGCAGCTACAGTGGGAACACTGAAGCTTTCTTT	CASSYSGNTEAFF
NA	NA	TRBV19	TRBJ1-3	TGTGCCAGTAGTATTAGTACAGGCGGAAACACCATATATTTT	CASSISTGGNTIYF
TRBD1	NA	TRBV2	TRBJ2-7	TGTGCCAGCAGTGGTGACAGGGCGGTGGGGTACGAGCAGTACTTC	CASSGDRAVGYEQYF
TRBD1	once	TRBV27	TRBJ1-5	TGTGCCAGCCACCGGGACAGGGGAAACAATCAGCCCCAGCATTTT	CASHRDRGNNQPQHF
TRBD1	NA	TRBV5-4	TRBJ2-3	TGTGCCAGCAGCCCGACAGGGATTAGCACAGATACGCAGTATTTT	CASSPTGISTDTQYF
TRBD2	NA	TRBV4-2	TRBJ2-3	TGTGCCAGCAGAGGGACTAGCCAGAGCACAGATACGCAGTATTTT	CASRGTSQSTDTQYF
TRBD2	NA	TRBV7-3	TRBJ2-3	TGTGCCAGCAGCCCCCGGGGGGGGCGGGAAGATACGCAGTATTTT	CASSPRGGREDTQYF
TRBD1	NA	TRBV2	TRBJ1-1	TGTGCCAGCAGCCTGACAGGGTGGAGGAACACTGAAGCTTTCTTT	CASSLTGWRNTEAFF
NA	once	TRBV5-5	TRBJ1-5	TGTGCCAGCAGCCCAAATACCAGGGGACCAAACTATCAGCCCCAGCATTTT	CASSPNTRGPNYQPQHF
TRBD2	NA	TRBV3-1/TRBV3-2	TRBJ2-2	TGTGCCAGCAGCCAAGTCCCCCCGAGCGGGGCGAACACCGGGGAGCTGTTTTTT	CASSQVPPSGANTGELFF
NA	NA	TRBV5-6	TRBJ2-7	TGTGCCAGCAGCCCCACGGGGAGATCCTACGAGCAGTACTTC	CASSPTGRSYEQYF
NA	NA	TRBV7-2	TRBJ2-5	TGTGCCAGCAGCCCCGACGTGGGCAGGCAAGAGACCCAGTACTTC	CASSPDVGRQETQYF
NA	once	TRBV7-2	TRBJ2-3	TGTGCCAGCAGCTTCGGACTCGACACAGATACGCAGTATTTT	CASSFGLDTDTQYF
NA	NA	TRBV19	TRBJ1-1	TGTGCCAGTAGTATCAGGGAGTCTGAAGCTTTCTTT	CASSIRESEAFF
TRBD2	NA	TRBV7-2	TRBJ2-1	TGTGCCAGCAGCTTAGATCCTCGGGAGGGCGGTGAGCAGTTCTTC	CASSLDPREGGEQFF
NA	NA	TRBV6-1	TRBJ1-4	TGTGCCAGCAGTGAATGGGAAGCAGGCCGTAATGAAAAACTGTTTTTT	CASSEWEAGRNEKLFF
TRBD2	NA	TRBV3-1/TRBV3-2	TRBJ2-7	TGTGCCAGCAGCCAAGATGCGGGACTAGACCCCCCCCACTACGAGCAGTACTTC	CASSQDAGLDPPHYEQYF
NA	NA	TRBV4-1	TRBJ2-1	TGCGCCAGCAGCCAACAAGAAGGTAGCCAATACACTCGAGGGAATGAGCAGTTCTTC	CASSQQEGSQYTRGNEQFF
NA	NA	TRBV5-1	TRBJ2-7	TGCGCCAGCAGCTTGGCCACAGGTCTCTCCTACGAGCAGTACTTC	CASSLATGLSYEQYF
NA	NA	TRBV3-1/TRBV3-2	TRBJ1-2	TGTGCCAGCAGCCATGCTGCAGGTACTAACTATGGCTACACCTTC	CASSHAAGTNYGYTF
TRBD1	NA	TRBV5-6	TRBJ2-3	TGTGCCAGCAGTCAGACAGGGGGAGATACGCAGTATTTT	CASSQTGGDTQYF
NA	NA	TRBV4-3	TRBJ1-6	TGCGCCAGCAGCCAAGACCACCCGTCGAGCTCCTATAATTCACCCCTCCACTTT	CASSQDHPSSSYNSPLHF
NA	NA	TRBV30	TRBJ1-2	TGTGCCTGGAGTACCGCTAACTATGGCTACACCTTC	CAWSTANYGYTF
NA	NA	TRBV30	TRBJ1-1	TGTGCCTGGGGTGGAGTGAACACTGAAGCTTTCTTT	CAWGGVNTEAFF
TRBD2	NA	TRBV5-1	TRBJ2-2	TGCGCCAGCAAGCGGGAGGTCCCTACCGGGGAGCTGTTTTTT	CASKREVPTGELFF
NA	NA	TRBV4-3	TRBJ1-2	TGCGCCAGCAGCCCGTTACTGGGGAACTATGGCTACACCTTC	CASSPLLGNYGYTF
NA	NA	TRBV2	TRBJ2-7	TGTGCCAGCAGGGCGGACAGCTCCTACGAGCAGTACTTC	CASRADSSYEQYF
NA	NA	TRBV20-1	TRBJ2-1	TGCAGTGCTAGTCGGGGGGCCAATCACAATGAGCAGTTCTTC	CSASRGANHNEQFF